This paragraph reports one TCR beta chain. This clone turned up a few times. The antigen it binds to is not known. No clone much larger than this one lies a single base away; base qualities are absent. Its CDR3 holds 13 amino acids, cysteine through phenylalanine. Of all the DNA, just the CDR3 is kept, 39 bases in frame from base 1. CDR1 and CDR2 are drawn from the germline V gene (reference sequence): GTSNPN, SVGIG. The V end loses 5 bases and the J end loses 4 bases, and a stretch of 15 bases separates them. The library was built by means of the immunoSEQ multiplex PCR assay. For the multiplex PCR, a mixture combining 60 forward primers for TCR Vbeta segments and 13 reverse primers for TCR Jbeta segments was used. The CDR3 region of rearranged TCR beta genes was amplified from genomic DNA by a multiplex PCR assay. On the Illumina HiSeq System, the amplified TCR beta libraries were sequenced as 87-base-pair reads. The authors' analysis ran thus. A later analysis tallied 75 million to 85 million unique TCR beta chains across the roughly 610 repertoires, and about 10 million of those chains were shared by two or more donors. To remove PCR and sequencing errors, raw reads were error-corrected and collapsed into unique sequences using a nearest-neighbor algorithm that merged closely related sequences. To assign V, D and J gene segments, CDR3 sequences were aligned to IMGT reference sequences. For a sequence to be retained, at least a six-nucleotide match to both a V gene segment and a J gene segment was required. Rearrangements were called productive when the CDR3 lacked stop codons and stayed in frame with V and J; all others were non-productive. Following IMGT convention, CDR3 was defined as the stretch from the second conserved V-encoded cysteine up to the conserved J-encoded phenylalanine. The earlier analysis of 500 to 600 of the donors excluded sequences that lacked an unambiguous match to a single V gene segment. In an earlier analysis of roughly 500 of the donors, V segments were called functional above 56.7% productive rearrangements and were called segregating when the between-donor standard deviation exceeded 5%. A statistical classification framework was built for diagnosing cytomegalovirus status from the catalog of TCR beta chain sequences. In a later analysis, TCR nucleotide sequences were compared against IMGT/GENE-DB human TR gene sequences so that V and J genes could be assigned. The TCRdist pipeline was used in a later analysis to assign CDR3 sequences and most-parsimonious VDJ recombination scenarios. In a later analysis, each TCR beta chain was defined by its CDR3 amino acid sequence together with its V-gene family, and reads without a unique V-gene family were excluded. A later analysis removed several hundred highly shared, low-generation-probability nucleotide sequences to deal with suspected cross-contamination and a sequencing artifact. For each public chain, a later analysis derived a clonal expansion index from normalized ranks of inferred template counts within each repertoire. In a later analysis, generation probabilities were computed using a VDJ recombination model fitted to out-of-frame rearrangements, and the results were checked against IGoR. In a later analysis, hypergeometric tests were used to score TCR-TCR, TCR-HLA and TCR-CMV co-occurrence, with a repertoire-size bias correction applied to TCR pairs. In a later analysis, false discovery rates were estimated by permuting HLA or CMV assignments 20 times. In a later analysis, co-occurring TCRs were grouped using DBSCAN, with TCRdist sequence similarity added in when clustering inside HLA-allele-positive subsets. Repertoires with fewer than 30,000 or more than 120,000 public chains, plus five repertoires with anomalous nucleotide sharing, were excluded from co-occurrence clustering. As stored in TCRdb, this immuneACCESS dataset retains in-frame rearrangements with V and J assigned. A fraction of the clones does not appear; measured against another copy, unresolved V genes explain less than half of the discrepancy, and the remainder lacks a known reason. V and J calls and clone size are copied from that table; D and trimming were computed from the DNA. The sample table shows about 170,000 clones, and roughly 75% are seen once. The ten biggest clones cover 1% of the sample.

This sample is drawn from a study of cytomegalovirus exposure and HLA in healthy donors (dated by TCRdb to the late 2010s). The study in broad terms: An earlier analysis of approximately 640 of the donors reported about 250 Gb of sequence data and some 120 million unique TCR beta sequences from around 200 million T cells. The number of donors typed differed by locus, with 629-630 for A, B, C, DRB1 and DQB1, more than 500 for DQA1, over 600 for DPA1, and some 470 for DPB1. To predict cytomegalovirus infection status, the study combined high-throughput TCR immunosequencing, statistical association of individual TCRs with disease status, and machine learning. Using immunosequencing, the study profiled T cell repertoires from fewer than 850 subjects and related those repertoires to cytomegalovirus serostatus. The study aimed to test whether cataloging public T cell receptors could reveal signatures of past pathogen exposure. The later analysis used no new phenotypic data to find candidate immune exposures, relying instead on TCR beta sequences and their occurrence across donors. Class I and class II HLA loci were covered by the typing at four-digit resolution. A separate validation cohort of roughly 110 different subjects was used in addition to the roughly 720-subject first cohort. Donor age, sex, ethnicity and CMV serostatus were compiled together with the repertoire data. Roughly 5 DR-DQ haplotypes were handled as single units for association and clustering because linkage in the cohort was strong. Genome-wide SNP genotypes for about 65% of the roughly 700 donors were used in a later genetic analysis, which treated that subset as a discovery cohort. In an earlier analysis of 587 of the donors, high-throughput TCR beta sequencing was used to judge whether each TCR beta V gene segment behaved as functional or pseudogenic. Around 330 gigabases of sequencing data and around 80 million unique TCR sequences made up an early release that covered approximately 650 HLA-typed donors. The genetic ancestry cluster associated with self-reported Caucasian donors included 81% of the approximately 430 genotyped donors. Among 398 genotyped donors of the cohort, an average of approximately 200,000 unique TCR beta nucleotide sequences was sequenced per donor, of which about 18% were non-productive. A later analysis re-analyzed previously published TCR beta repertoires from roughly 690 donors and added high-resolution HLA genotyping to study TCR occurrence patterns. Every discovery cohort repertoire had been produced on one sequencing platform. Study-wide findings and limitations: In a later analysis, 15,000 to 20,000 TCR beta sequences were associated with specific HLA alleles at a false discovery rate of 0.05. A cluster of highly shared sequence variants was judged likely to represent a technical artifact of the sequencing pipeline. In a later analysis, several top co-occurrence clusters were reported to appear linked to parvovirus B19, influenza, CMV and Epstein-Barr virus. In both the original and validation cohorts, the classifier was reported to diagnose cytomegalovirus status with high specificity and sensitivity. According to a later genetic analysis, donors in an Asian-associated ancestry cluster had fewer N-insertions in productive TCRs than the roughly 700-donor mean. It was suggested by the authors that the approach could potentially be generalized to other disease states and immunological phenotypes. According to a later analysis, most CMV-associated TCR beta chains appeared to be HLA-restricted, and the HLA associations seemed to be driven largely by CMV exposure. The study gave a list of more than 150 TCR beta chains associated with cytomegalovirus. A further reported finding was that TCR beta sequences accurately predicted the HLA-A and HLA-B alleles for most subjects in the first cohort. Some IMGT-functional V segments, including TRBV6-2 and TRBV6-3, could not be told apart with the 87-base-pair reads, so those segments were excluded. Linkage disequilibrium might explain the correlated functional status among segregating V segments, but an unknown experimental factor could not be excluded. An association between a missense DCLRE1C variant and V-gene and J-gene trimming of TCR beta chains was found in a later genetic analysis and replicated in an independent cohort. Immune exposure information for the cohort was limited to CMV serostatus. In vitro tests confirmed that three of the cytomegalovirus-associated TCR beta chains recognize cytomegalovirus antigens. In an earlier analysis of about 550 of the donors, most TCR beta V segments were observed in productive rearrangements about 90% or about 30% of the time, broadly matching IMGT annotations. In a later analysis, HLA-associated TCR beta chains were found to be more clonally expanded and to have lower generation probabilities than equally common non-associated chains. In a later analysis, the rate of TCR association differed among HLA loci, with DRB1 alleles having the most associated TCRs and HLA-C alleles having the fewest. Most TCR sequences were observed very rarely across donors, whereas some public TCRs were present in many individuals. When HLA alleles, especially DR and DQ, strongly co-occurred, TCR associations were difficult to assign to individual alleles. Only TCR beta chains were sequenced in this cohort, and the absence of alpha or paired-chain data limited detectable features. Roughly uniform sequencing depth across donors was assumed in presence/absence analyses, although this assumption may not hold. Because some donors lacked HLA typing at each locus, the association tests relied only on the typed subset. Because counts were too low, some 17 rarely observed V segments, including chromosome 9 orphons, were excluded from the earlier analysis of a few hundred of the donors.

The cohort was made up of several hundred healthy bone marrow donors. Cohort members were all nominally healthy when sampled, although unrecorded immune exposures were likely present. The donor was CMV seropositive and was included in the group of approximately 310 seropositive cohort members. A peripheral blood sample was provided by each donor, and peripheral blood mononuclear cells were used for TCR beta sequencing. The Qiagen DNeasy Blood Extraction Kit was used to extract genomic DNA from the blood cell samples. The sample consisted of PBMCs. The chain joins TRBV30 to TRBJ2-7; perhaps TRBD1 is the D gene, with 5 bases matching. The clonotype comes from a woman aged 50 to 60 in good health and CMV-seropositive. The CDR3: CAWAHGATYEQYF. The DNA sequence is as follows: TGTGCCTGGGCCCATGGGGCCACTTACGAGCAGTACTTC.